Listed below are T cell receptor beta chains from one sample, sequenced in a study of stem cell transplantation in POMP-related autoinflammatory disease. Sequencing was performed with immunoSEQ multiplex PCR; in TCRdb, only in-frame clones are kept and a portion is missing. The sample yields 20,000 to 30,000 clones, 75% to 85% seen once. Sequenced here: CD4+ T cells from PBMCs, sampled before stem cell transplantation. All receptors come from a human donor with POMP-related autoinflammation and immune dysregulation (PRAID). The CDR3 runs from the conserved cysteine through the conserved F or W. The D gene is left open where the match is weak. The size field is filled for only some rows; it gives once, few, many or a size class.

CDR3nt | CDR3aa | abundance | j_gene | v_gene | d_gene
TGTGCCAGCAGTTACCTGACAGGGGGGGACTATGGCTACACCTTC | CASSYLTGGDYGYTF | once | TRBJ1-2 | TRBV6-5 | TRBD1
TGCGCCAGCAGCTTGGTTACGGCGGGAGCGGGCACAGATACGCAGTATTTT | CASSLVTAGAGTDTQYF | NA | TRBJ2-3 | TRBV5-1 | TRBD2
TGTGCCAGCATGAGACAGGGGGCTAGTACTGAAGCTTTCTTT | CASMRQGASTEAFF | once | TRBJ1-1 | TRBV11-2 | TRBD1
TGTGCCAGCAGCCCGACTAGCGGGAGTTGGGTGTGGACCGGGGAGCTGTTTTTT | CASSPTSGSWVWTGELFF | NA | TRBJ2-2 | TRBV5-8 | TRBD2
TGTGCCAGTACCTCCTCTATTGGGACAGGGAGTCGCGTATCCTACACCTTC | CASTSSIGTGSRVSYTF | NA | TRBJ1-2 | TRBV19 | TRBD1
TGTGCCTGGAGACGGGGAGCGGTTCACTACGAGCAGTACTTC | CAWRRGAVHYEQYF | few | TRBJ2-7 | TRBV30 | NA
TGTGCCAGCAGCTCCGAGCGGGGGGACCTGTACGAGCAGTACTTC | CASSSERGDLYEQYF | NA | TRBJ2-7 | TRBV27 | TRBD2
TGTGCCAGCAGTGACCTCCCGACTAGCGGGAGTACCGGGGAGCTGTTTTTT | CASSDLPTSGSTGELFF | once | TRBJ2-2 | TRBV6-4 | TRBD2
TGTGCCAGCAGTGAAGCCCGGACAGATAATTCACCCCTCCACTTT | CASSEARTDNSPLHF | few | TRBJ1-6 | TRBV6-1 | NA
TGTGCCAGCAGCCTAGCGGAGCACACAGATACGCAGTATTTT | CASSLAEHTDTQYF | NA | TRBJ2-3 | TRBV9 | TRBD2
TGCAGCGAAAGCGGGGGTACTAGCTCCTACAATGAGCAGTTCTTC | CSESGGTSSYNEQFF | NA | TRBJ2-1 | TRBV29-1 | TRBD2
TGTGCCAGCAGTTCCCCCCTGGGGAACAATGAGCAGTTCTTC | CASSSPLGNNEQFF | NA | TRBJ2-1 | TRBV27 | NA
TGTGCAGCCGCAACTAATGAAAAACTGTTTTTT | CAAATNEKLFF | NA | TRBJ1-4 | TRBV25-1 | NA
TGTGCCAGCAGTAAGGAGGAGGAGACACCCGCTTTC | CASSKEEETPAF | NA | TRBJ2-7 | TRBV6-6 | NA
TGTGCCAGTAGTATTCGGGGGGATGGCACTGAAGCTTTCTTT | CASSIRGDGTEAFF | NA | TRBJ1-1 | TRBV19 | NA
TGTGCCAGCAGTTACGAGGGCCCTCAAGAGCAGTTCTTC | CASSYEGPQEQFF | NA | TRBJ2-1 | TRBV6-5 | NA
TGTGCCAGCTCCACCTTTTCCTTTGCGGCTAGCACAGATACGCAGTATTTT | CASSTFSFAASTDTQYF | NA | TRBJ2-3 | TRBV18 | NA
TGTGCCAGCTCCGGGACTAGCGGGAGGGGCAATGAGCAGTTCTTC | CASSGTSGRGNEQFF | NA | TRBJ2-1 | TRBV18 | TRBD2
TGCGCCAGCAGCCCCGGGACCCCGGGAAGGGCCTTGGGCTACACCTTC | CASSPGTPGRALGYTF | NA | TRBJ1-2 | TRBV5-1 | NA
TGCAGCGTTTTTGGCGTATCTAGCACAGATACGCAGTATTTT | CSVFGVSSTDTQYF | NA | TRBJ2-3 | TRBV29-1 | NA
TGTGCCAGCAGCCAACAGGGGGACACTGAAGCTTTCTTT | CASSQQGDTEAFF | few | TRBJ1-1 | TRBV7-3 | TRBD1
TGTGCCAGCAGTCCCGGGCTCAATCAGCCCCAGCATTTT | CASSPGLNQPQHF | NA | TRBJ1-5 | TRBV5-6 | NA
TGCGCCAGCAGCTTACTCGGATTAAGTCTAGCGGGGAGGAACAATGAGCAGTTCTTC | CASSLLGLSLAGRNNEQFF | NA | TRBJ2-1 | TRBV4-1 | TRBD2
TGTGCCAGCCGCTTCTGGCGGAGACAGGGGGCCGCTGGAAAACTGTTTTTT | CASRFWRRQGAAGKLFF | once | TRBJ1-4 | TRBV5-6 | TRBD1
TGTGCCAGCAGCTCCGACACAGATACGCAGTATTTT | CASSSDTDTQYF | NA | TRBJ2-3 | TRBV5-4 | NA
TGTGCCAGCAGTGACTCTTCCGGGCTCGGAGGAAACACCATATATTTT | CASSDSSGLGGNTIYF | NA | TRBJ1-3 | TRBV6-4 | NA
TGTGCCAGCAGCGTAGATATAGGGGGACAGGGGTGGCCGGCCAATGAGCAGTTCTTC | CASSVDIGGQGWPANEQFF | NA | TRBJ2-1 | TRBV9 | TRBD1
TGCGCCAGCAGTCGTGCTTGGGACAGGGGACATGGCTACACCTTC | CASSRAWDRGHGYTF | NA | TRBJ1-2 | TRBV4-1 | TRBD1
TGTGCCAGCAGCCTTGAATCCTCTGGAAACACCATATATTTT | CASSLESSGNTIYF | NA | TRBJ1-3 | TRBV6-5 | NA
TGCGCCAGCAGCTTGACCGGGGCCAGTGGTGAGCAGTTCTTC | CASSLTGASGEQFF | once | TRBJ2-1 | TRBV5-1 | NA